Below are 5 T cell receptor beta chains sequenced from a single sample in a study of cytomegalovirus exposure and HLA in healthy donors. PCR primers comprised 60 Vbeta and 13 Jbeta primers. The protocol was immunoSEQ multiplex PCR, while the TCRdb copy is restricted to in-frame clones and leaves out a portion. The data contain over 140,000 clones, around 81% of them singletons. The sample consisted of PBMCs. All receptors derive from a man aged 45 to 65 in good health and CMV-seronegative.

The genes are TRBV29-1 and TRBJ1-1; no clear D. Trimming cost V 7 bases and J 4 bases, with 10 bases left between them. This CDR3 comprises 11 residues. Germline V gene sequence: CDR1 SQVTM, CDR2 ANQGSEA. The chain's CDR3 is CSAGMGTEAFF. In nucleotides, the CDR3 is TGCAGCGCCGGGATGGGCACTGAAGCTTTCTTT.

This clone was recorded a few times. V and J are TRBV6-5 and TRBJ1-3, with 9 bases identical to TRBD1. V shed 6 bases and J 3 bases; nucleotides not matched to a gene: 6. The CDR3 length is 15 residues. CDR1 is MNHEY, CDR2 SVGAGI, per germline. CDR3: CASRPTGGDGNTIYF. The CDR3 DNA reads TGTGCCAGCAGACCAACAGGGGGCGATGGAAACACCATATATTTT.

The chain has TRBV7-9 and TRBJ2-1; TRBD1 might be the D (6 bases). V was pared by 8 bases and J by 6 bases, with 20 bases between. This CDR3 contains 15 residues. CDR1 is SEHNR and CDR2 is FQNEAQ in the germline V gene (reference sequence). CDR3 bases: TGTGCCAGCGAGGGACCGGGACACCATTTCAATGAGCAGTTCTTC. Residues: CASEGPGHHFNEQFF.

The chain has TRBV11-2 and TRBJ2-6; D is uncertain. With 1 base removed from V and 1 base from J, the gap between germline ends came to 2 bases. The CDR3 is made up of 14 amino acids. The germline gives CDR1 SGHAT, CDR2 FQNNGV. DNA of the CDR3: TGTGCCAGCAGCTTAGCATCTGGGGCCAACGTCCTGACTTTC. Its translation: CASSLASGANVLTF.

The V call is TRBV27, the J call TRBJ1-3, with no clear D. Trimming took 8 bases from V and 2 from J, leaving 16 bases between them. There are 15 residues in the CDR3. Germline CDR1 MNHEY, CDR2 SMNVEV (reference sequence). In DNA, the CDR3 is TGTGCCAGCTGTGGAGGGATACCTCCTGGAAACACCATATATTTT. This translates into CASCGGIPPGNTIYF.